The present T cell receptor beta chain was sequenced within a study of shared clonotypes between healthy human individuals. Overall study results and limits: Unshared clonotypes carried lower generation probabilities than those common to all four donors.

Points on this clone: Its antigen is not identified.

CD45RA+ naive and CD45RA-negative memory subsets were separated from CD4+ cells. Germline CDR1 SGHTA, CDR2 FQGNSA. Trimming took off 2 bases at V and 1 base at J, with 10 bases between the two ends. This CDR3 contains 15 residues. Here immunoSEQ multiplex PCR was the method, and the copy in TCRdb shows in-frame clones only, minus some. The sample shows some 1,600,000 clones, 98% of them seen only once. The sample comprised naive CD4+ T cells sorted from blood. As for subset: CD45RA+ positively selected. The gene calls are TRBV7-2 and TRBJ2-3; D not resolved. The TCR comes from a man aged 25-40 years in good health. The CDR3 loop is CASSLTRARTDTQYF. CDR3 nucleotides: TGTGCCAGCAGCTTAACACGGGCCCGCACAGATACGCAGTATTTT.